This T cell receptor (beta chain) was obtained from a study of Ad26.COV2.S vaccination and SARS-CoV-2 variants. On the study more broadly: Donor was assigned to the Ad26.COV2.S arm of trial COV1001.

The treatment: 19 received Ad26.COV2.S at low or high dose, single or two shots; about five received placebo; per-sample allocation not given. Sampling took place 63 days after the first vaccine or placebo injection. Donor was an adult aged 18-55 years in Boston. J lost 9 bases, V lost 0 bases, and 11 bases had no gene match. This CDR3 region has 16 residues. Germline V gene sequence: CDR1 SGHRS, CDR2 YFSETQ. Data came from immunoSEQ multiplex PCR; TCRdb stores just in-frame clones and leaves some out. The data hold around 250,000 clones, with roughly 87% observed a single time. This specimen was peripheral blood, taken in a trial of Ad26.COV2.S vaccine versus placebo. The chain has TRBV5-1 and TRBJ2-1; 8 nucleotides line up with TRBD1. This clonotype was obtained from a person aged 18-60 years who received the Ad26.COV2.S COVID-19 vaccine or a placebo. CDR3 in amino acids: CASSLELAGGTGEQFF. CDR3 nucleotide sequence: TGCGCCAGCAGCTTGGAATTGGCAGGGGGCACGGGTGAGCAGTTCTTC.